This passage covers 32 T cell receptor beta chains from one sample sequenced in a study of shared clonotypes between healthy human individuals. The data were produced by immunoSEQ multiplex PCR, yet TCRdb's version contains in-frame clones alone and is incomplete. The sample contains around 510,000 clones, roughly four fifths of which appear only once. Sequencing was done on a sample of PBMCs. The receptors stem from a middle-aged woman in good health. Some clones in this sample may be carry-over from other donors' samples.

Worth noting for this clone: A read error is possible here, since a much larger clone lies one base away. The CDR3 here is CTWSLQYGGNTIYF. The CDR3 bases are TGTACCTGGAGTCTGCAATATGGAGGAAACACCATATATTTT. The genes are TRBV30 and TRBJ1-3; D gene uncertain. The CDR3 contains 14 residues. Germline V CDR1 and CDR2: GTSNPN, SVGIG (reference sequence).

This chain's CDR3 is CASSHRDRGAYEQYF. Here the CDR3 DNA reads TGTGCCAGCAGTCACCGGGACAGGGGCGCCTACGAGCAGTACTTC. The chain employs TRBV6-1 and TRBJ2-7; 10 nucleotides agree with TRBD1. The germline CDR1 and CDR2 sequences are MNHNS and SASEGT. Trimming removed 5 bases from V and 2 bases from J; junction bases left unmatched: 6. The CDR3 has 15 amino acids.

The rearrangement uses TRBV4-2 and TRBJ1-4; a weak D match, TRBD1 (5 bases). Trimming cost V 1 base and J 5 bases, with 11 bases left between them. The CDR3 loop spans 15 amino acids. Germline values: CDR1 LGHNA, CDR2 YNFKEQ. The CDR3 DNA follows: TGTGCCAGCAGCCAAGGGGGGGGAAAGAATGAAAAACTGTTTTTT. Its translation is CASSQGGGKNEKLFF.

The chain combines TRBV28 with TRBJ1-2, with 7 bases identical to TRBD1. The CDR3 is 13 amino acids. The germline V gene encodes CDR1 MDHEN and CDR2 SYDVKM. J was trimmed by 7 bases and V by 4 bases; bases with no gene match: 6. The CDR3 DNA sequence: TGTGCCAGCAGTTACCTGACAGGGTTTGGCTACACCTTC. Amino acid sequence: CASSYLTGFGYTF.

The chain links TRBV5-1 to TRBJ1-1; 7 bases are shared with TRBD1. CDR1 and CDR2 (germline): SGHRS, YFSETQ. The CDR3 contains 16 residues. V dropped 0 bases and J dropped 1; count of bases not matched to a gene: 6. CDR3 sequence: CASSLEGGGANTEAFF. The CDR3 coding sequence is TGCGCCAGCAGCTTGGAGGGAGGGGGCGCGAACACTGAAGCTTTCTTT. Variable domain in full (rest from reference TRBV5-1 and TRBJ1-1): KAGVTQTPRYLIKTRGQQVTLSCSPISGHRSVSWYQQTPGQGLQFLFEYFSETQRNKGNFPGRFSGRQFSNSRSEMNVSTLELGDSALYLCASSLEGGGANTEAFFGQGTRLTVV.

CDR3 DNA: TGTGCCAGCAGCTTAGCTACGGGACACCGAAATGAGCAGTTCTTC. This gives the protein CASSLATGHRNEQFF. This chain joins TRBV7-2 and TRBJ2-1; possible D gene TRBD1, 6 bases. Trimming stripped 0 bases from V and 7 bases from J, with 13 bases between. CDR1 and CDR2 (germline): SGHTA, FQGNSA. The CDR3 runs to 15 residues. The full variable domain, with the rest looked up from reference TRBV7-2 and TRBJ2-1, is GAGVSQSPSNKVTEKGKDVELRCDPISGHTALYWYRQSLGQGLEFLIYFQGNSAPDKSGLPSDRFSAERTGGSVSTLTIQRTQQEDSAVYLCASSLATGHRNEQFFGPGTRLTVL.

CDR3 protein: CASSYLGKGEQYF. In DNA form, the CDR3 reads TGTGCCAGCAGTTACTTGGGTAAGGGAGAGCAGTACTTC. V is TRBV6-6 and J is TRBJ2-7; D gene unclear. CDR3 length: 13 residues. The germline V and J ends were trimmed by 1 base and 7 bases, with 11 bases remaining between them. From germline, CDR1 is MNHNY and CDR2 SVGAGI (reference sequence).

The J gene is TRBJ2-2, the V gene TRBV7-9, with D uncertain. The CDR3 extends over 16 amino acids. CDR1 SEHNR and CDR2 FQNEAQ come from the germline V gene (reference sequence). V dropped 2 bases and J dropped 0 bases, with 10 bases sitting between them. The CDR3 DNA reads TGTGCCAGCAGCTTAAGTATAGGAACGAACACCGGGGAGCTGTTTTTT. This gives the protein CASSLSIGTNTGELFF.

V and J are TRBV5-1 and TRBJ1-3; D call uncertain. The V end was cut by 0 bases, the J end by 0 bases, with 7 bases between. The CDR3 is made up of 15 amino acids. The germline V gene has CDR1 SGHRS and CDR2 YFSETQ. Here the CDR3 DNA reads TGCGCCAGCAGCTTGGCGGCGACCTCTGGAAACACCATATATTTT. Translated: CASSLAATSGNTIYF.

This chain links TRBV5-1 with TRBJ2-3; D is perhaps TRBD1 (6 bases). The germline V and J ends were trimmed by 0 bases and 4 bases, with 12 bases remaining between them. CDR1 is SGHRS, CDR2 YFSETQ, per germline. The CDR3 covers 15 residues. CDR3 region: CASSLDRDGADTQYF. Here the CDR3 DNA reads TGCGCCAGCAGCTTGGACAGGGACGGTGCAGATACGCAGTATTTT.

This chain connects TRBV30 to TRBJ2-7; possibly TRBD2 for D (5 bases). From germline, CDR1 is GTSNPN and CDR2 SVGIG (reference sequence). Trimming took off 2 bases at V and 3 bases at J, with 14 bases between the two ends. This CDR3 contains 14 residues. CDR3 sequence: CAWSRSGGFYEQYF. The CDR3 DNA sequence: TGTGCCTGGAGTCGGTCAGGAGGCTTCTACGAGCAGTACTTC.

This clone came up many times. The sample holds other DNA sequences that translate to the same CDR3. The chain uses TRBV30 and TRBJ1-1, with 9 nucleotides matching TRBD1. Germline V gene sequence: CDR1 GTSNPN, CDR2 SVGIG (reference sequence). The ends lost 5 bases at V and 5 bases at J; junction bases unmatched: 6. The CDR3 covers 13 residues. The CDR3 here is CAWAGQGFTEAFF. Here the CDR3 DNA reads TGTGCCTGGGCGGGACAGGGTTTTACTGAAGCTTTCTTT.

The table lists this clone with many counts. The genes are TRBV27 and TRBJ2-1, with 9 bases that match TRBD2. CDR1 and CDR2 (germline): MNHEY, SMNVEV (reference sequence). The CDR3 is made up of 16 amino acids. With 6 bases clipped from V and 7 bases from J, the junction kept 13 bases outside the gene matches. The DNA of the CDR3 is TGTGCCAGCAGCCTGCTGGCGGGAGGGTTGAAAAATGAGCAGTTCTTC. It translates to CASSLLAGGLKNEQFF.

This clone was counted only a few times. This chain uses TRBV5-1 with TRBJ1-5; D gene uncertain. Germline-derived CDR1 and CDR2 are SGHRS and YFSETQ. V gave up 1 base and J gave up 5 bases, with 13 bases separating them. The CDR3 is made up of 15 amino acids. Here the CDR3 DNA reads TGCGCCAGCAGCTTGAATGGTCAGCAATATCAGCCCCAGCATTTT. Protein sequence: CASSLNGQQYQPQHF.

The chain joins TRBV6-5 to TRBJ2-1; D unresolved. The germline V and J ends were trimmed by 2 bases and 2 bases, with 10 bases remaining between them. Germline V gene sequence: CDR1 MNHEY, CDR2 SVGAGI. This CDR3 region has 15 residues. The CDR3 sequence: CASSYSDAAYNEQFF. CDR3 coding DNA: TGTGCCAGCAGTTACAGTGACGCGGCCTACAATGAGCAGTTCTTC.

The chain's CDR3 is CASSLLDRGHEQYF. DNA of the CDR3: TGTGCCAGCTCACTTCTTGACAGGGGCCACGAGCAGTACTTC. V and J are TRBV18 and TRBJ2-7; 8 nucleotides agree with TRBD1. Losses at the gene ends were 4 bases for V and 5 bases for J; bases not matched to a gene: 7. Germline CDR1 and CDR2: KGHSH and LQKENI. The CDR3 is made up of 14 amino acids.

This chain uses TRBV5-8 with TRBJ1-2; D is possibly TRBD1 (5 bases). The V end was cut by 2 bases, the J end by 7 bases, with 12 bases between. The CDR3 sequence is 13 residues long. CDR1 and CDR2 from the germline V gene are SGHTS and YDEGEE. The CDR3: CASSFRGIGGYTF. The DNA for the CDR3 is TGTGCCAGCAGCTTTCGGGGGATTGGTGGCTACACCTTC. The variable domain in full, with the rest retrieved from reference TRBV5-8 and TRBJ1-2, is EAGVTQSPTHLIKTRGQQATLRCSPISGHTSVYWYQQALGLGLQFLLWYDEGEERNRGNFPPRFSGRQFPNYSSELNVNALELEDSALYLCASSFRGIGGYTFGSGTRLTVV.

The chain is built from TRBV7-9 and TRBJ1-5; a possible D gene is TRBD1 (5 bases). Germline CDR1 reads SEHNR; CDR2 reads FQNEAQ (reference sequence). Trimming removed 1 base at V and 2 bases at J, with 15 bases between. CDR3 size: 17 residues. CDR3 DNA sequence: TGTGCCAGCAGCTTAGGTAGAGGGACCCCTGGCAATCAGCCCCAGCATTTT. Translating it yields CASSLGRGTPGNQPQHF.

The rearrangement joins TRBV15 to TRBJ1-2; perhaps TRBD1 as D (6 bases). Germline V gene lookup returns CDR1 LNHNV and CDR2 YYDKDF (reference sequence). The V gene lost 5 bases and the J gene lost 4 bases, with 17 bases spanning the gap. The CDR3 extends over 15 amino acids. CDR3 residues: CATSEGDNMGYGYTF. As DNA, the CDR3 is TGTGCCACCAGCGAAGGGGACAACATGGGCTATGGCTACACCTTC.

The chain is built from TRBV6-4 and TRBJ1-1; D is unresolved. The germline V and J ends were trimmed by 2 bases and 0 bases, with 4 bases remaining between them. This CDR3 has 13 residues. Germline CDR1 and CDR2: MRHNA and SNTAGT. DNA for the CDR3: TGTGCCAGCAGTGACGAACTGAACACTGAAGCTTTCTTT. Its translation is CASSDELNTEAFF.

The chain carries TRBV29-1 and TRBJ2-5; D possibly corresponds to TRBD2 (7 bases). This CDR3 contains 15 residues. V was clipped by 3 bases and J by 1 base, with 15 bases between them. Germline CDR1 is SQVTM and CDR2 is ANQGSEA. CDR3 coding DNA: TGCAGCGTTGAGAGGGGGGGACCGTCCCAAGAGACCCAGTACTTC. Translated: CSVERGGPSQETQYF.

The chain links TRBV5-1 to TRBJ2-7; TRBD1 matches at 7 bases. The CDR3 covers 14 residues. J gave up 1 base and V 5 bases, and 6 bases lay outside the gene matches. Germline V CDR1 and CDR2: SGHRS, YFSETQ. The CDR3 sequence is CASRLGQVSYEQYF. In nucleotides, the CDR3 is TGCGCCAGCAGATTAGGACAGGTTTCCTACGAGCAGTACTTC.

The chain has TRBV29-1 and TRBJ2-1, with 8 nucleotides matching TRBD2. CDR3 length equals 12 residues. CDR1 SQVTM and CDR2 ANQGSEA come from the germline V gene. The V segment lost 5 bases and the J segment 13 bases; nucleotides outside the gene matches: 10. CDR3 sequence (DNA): TGCAGCGTTCTCCCCGGGGGGGGAGTCCAGTTCTTC. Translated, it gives CSVLPGGGVQFF.

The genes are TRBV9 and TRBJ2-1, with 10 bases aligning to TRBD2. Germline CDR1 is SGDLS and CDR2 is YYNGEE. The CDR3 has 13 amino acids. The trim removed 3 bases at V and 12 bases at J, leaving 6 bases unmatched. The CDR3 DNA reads TGTGCCAGCAGCGAGGCTAGCGGGGGCCCGCAGTTCTTC. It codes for CASSEASGGPQFF. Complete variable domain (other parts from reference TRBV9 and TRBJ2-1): DSGVTQTPKHLITATGQRVTLRCSPRSGDLSVYWYQQSLDQGLQFLIQYYNGEERAKGNILERFSAQQFPDLHSELNLSSLELGDSALYFCASSEASGGPQFFGPGTRLTVL.

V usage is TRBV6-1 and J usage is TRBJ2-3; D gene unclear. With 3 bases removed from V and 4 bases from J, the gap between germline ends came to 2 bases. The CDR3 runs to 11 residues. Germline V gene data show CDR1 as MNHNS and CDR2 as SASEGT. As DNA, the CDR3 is TGTGCCAGCAGTGAGGCAGATACGCAGTATTTT. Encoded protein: CASSEADTQYF.

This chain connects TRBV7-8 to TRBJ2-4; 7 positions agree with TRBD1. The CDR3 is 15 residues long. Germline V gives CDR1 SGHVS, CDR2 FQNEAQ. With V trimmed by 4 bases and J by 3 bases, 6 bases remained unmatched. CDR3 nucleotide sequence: TGTGCCAGCAGCTACGACAGGGTCGGCAAAAACATTCAGTACTTC. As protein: CASSYDRVGKNIQYF.

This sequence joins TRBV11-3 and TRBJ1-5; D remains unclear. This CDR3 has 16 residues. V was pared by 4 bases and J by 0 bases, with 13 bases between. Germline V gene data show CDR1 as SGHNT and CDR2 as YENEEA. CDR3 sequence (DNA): TGTGCCAGCAGCTCAAGGCCCTACTATAGCAATCAGCCCCAGCATTTT. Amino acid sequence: CASSSRPYYSNQPQHF. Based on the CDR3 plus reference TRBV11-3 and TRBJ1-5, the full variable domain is EAGVVQSPRYKIIEKKQPVAFWCNPISGHNTLYWYLQNLGQGPELLIRYENEEAVDDSQLPKDRFSAERLKGVDSTLKIQPAELGDSAVYLCASSSRPYYSNQPQHFGDGTRLSIL.

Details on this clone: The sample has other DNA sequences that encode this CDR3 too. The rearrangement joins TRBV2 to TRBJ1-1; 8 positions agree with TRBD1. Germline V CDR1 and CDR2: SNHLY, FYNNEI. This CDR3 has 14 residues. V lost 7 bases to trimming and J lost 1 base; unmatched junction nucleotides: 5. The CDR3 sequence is CASTTGGGNTEAFF. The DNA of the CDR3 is TGTGCCAGCACTACAGGGGGGGGGAACACTGAAGCTTTCTTT.

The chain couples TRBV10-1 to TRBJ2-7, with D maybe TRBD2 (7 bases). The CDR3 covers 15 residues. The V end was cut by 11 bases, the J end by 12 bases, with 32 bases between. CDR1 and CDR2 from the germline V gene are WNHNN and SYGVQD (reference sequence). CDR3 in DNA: TGCGCCGGGGGCCCTGGCGGGAGTCGCCTCCCCAATCCGTACTTC. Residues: CAGGPGGSRLPNPYF.

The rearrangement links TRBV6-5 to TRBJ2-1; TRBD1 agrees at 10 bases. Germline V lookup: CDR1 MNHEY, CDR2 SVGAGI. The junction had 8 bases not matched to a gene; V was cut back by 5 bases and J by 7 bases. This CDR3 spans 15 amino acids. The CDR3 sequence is CASSAPGQGRNEQFF. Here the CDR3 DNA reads TGTGCCAGCAGTGCCCCGGGACAGGGGCGGAATGAGCAGTTCTTC.

The CDR3 sequence: CASSLGQGAYEQYF. For the CDR3, the DNA is TGTGCCAGCAGCTTGGGACAGGGCGCCTACGAGCAGTACTTC. V and J are TRBV5-5 and TRBJ2-7, with TRBD1 identical over 7 bases. Germline loops: CDR1 SGHKS, CDR2 YYEKEE (reference sequence). This CDR3 is 14 amino acids long. V shed 0 bases and J 2 bases; nucleotides not matched to a gene: 2. The entire variable domain, with the rest obtained from reference TRBV5-5 and TRBJ2-7, is as follows: DAGVTQSPTHLIKTRGQQVTLRCSPISGHKSVSWYQQVLGQGPQFIFQYYEKEERGRGNFPDRFSARQFPNYSSELNVNALLLGDSALYLCASSLGQGAYEQYFGPGTRLTVT.

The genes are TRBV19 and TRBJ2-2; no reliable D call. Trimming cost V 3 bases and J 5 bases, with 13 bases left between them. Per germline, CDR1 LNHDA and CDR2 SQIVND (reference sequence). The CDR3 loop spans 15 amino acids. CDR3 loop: CASSISATATGELFF. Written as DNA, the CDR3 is TGTGCCAGTAGTATTTCAGCTACGGCGACCGGGGAGCTGTTTTTT. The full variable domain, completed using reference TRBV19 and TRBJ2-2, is DGGITQSPKYLFRKEGQNVTLSCEQNLNHDAMYWYRQDPGQGLRLIYYSQIVNDFQKGDIAEGYSVSREKKESFPLTVTSAQKNPTAFYLCASSISATATGELFFGEGSRLTVL.